These T cell receptor beta chains were read from a single sample in a study of OX40 agonist ivuxolimab in advanced cancers. Some clones are missing from TCRdb's copy, which holds only in-frame ones; the method was immunoSEQ multiplex PCR. In the table there are tens of thousands of clones, around 90% of which are singletons. This material consisted of CD4+ or CD8+ T cells sorted from blood, taken in a trial of the OX40 agonist ivuxolimab. The receptors were gathered from an adult with an advanced solid tumor such as melanoma, head and neck, liver or kidney cancer. The CDR3 runs from the conserved cysteine through the conserved F or W.

v_call cdr3_aa
TRBV11-2 CASSRWENTGELFF
TRBV2 CASRAGTDRINYGYTF
TRBV5-5 CASSREDSTQETQYF
TRBV7-2 CASSLVGTGLHEQFF
TRBV6-1 CASSEGSLPSGNTIYF
TRBV5-8 CASSLVRAGTQAFF
TRBV29-1 CSVPRTLNTGELFF
TRBV9 CASSVGDSSGNTIYF
TRBV4-1 CASSLDQGASDTQYF
TRBV5-1 CASSQPGRPGAQYF
TRBV11-2 CASSLDGRRDQPQHF
TRBV4-2 CASSQGVSNQPQHF
TRBV29-1 CSVVQGNGYTF
TRBV21-1 CASSKGKPPHEQFF
TRBV18 CASSPPDRVGETQYF